This T cell receptor (beta chain) originates from a study of neoadjuvant anti-PD-1 for oral cavity cancer. Overall study context: Nivolumab at 3 mg/kg was mostly given biweekly, three to four doses, pre-surgery.

Time point in this sample: after neoadjuvant nivolumab, at surgical resection. Repertoires were generated with immunoSEQ multiplex PCR, while TCRdb's copy carries only in-frame clones and drops some. The sample records 11,000 to 15,000 clones, approximately 77% being singletons. The CDR3 contains 14 residues. The V and J ends lost 5 bases and 6 bases, in that order; junction bases with no gene match: 9. Per germline, CDR1 MGHRA and CDR2 YSYEKL. Sequencing was performed on PBMCs, taken after nivolumab (anti-PD-1) treatment. This chain connects TRBV4-1 to TRBJ1-2, with 7 bases identical to TRBD1. This receptor was obtained from a person aged 40 to 85 with oral cavity squamous cell carcinoma. CDR3 nucleotides: TGCGCCAGCAGCAGGTCGGGACAGCAAAATGGCTACACCTTC. Its translation is CASSRSGQQNGYTF.